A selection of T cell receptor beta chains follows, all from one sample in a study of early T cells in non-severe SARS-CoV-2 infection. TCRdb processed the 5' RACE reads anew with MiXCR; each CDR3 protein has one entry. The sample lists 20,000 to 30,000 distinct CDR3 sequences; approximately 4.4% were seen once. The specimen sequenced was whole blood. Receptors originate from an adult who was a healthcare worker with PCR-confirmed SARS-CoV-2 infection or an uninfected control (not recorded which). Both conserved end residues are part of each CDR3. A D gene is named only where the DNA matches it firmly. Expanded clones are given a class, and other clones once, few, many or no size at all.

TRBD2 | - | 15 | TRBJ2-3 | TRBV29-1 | TGCAGCGTTGGTACCCTAGCGGGGGATACAGATACGCAGTATTTT | CSVGTLAGDTDTQYF
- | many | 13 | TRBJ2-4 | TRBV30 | TGTGCCTGGAGTGTACGGGCTGGTTGGGGACTCCTCTTC | CAWSVRAGWGLLF
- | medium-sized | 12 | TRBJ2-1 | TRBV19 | TGTGCCAGTAGTATCGGACCCTCGGAGCCGTTCTTC | CASSIGPSEPFF
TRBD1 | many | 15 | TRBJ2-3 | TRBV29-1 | TGCAGCGTTAGATATAGGGACAGGGCTGGAGATACGCAGTATTTT | CSVRYRDRAGDTQYF
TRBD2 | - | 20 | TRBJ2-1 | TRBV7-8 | TGTGCCAGCAGCTTAGCGCAAGTTGCGGGGAGGGATCGGTCTTACAATGAGCAGTTCTTC | CASSLAQVAGRDRSYNEQFF
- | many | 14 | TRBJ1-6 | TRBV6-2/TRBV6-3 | TGTGCCAGCAGTCAGGGGTACGGAAATTCACCCCTCCACTTT | CASSQGYGNSPLHF
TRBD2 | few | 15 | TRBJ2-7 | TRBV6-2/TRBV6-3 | TGTGCCAGCAGTTACGGGGGGGAGGGCCCCTACGAGCAGTACTTC | CASSYGGEGPYEQYF
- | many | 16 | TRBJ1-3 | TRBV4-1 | TGCGCCAGCAACCTCGGACAGCCCTTCTCTGGAAACACCATATATTTT | CASNLGQPFSGNTIYF
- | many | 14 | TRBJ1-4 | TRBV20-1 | TGCAGTGCCTTGGACAGCACAACTAATGAAAAACTGTTTTTT | CSALDSTTNEKLFF
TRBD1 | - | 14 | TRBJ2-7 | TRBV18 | TGTGCCAGCTCACCACCCGGACAGGGTTACGAGCAGTACTTC | CASSPPGQGYEQYF
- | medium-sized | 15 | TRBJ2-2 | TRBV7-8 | TGTGCCAGCAGCCCGCGACAGACAGTTACCGGGGAGCTGTTTTTT | CASSPRQTVTGELFF
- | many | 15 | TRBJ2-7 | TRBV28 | TGTGCCAGCAGAGGGGCAGTTAGGGGCAGGTACGAGCAGTACTTC | CASRGAVRGRYEQYF
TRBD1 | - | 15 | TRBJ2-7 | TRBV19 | TGTGCCAGTAGGGCCCAAAACAGGGGGTCGGACGAGCAGTACTTC | CASRAQNRGSDEQYF
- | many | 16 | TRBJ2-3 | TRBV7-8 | TGTGCCAGCAGCTTCCATCGTCTTCCAGGCCCAGATACGCAGTATTTT | CASSFHRLPGPDTQYF
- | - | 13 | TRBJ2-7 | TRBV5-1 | TGCGCCAGCAGCTCCGGGCGCGACTACGAGCAGTACTTC | CASSSGRDYEQYF
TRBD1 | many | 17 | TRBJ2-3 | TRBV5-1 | TGCGCCAGCAGCACCGGGACAGGAGCCTGGGGCACAGATACGCAGTATTTT | CASSTGTGAWGTDTQYF